Below, 26 T cell receptor beta chains from the same sample are listed, as sequenced in a study of monozygotic twins with inflammatory bowel disease. From its re-call of the 5' RACE reads, TCRdb lists each CDR3 protein once, without DNA. Its table lists some 450,000 distinct CDR3 sequences. Sequencing was done on a sample of blood. The receptors stem from a human donor with ulcerative colitis or Crohn's disease, or a healthy co-twin of an affected twin (not recorded which).

The V gene is TRBV6-6, the J gene TRBJ1-4; the D call from TCRdb, TRBD1, cannot be confirmed without DNA. The CDR3 loop spans 14 amino acids. The germline gives CDR1 MNHNY, CDR2 SVGAGI (reference sequence). The CDR3: CASSYVGPNEKLFF.

The chain's CDR3 is CSDSTDSRLKQETQYF. The chain uses TRBV20-1 and TRBJ2-5; there is no DNA to check the TCRdb D call of TRBD1. In germline, CDR1 is DFQATT, CDR2 SNEGSKA (reference sequence). This CDR3 is built from 16 residues.

The CDR3 reads CATSGTRNTEAFF. The V gene is TRBV15, the J gene TRBJ1-1; the TRBD1 assignment by TCRdb is unverifiable without DNA. Germline V lookup: CDR1 LNHNV, CDR2 YYDKDF (reference sequence). The CDR3 totals 13 residues.

The chain recombines TRBV7-3 with TRBJ2-1; the D call of TRBD2 rests on TCRdb alone, since no DNA is present to check it. The germline gives CDR1 SGHTA, CDR2 FQGTGA. The CDR3 contains 14 residues. The CDR3 spells CASSSGTTPNEQFF.

The rearrangement uses TRBV4-3 and TRBJ2-2. CDR1 and CDR2 from the germline V gene are LGHNA and YSLEER. CDR3 size: 15 residues. CDR3 sequence: CASSQDMTAGGELFF.

The chain combines TRBV7-9 with TRBJ1-3. The CDR3 has 14 amino acids. Germline CDR1 SEHNR, CDR2 FQNEAQ (reference sequence). CDR3 amino acids: CASSLSISGNTIYF.

CDR3 protein: CASSLNAAGATNEKLFF. This chain connects TRBV7-2 to TRBJ1-4. CDR3 length equals 17 residues. Germline values: CDR1 SGHTA, CDR2 FQGNSA.

The chain uses TRBV5-1 and TRBJ2-7. Germline CDR1 SGHRS, CDR2 YFSETQ. This CDR3 has 14 residues. The CDR3 region is CASSLEDESHEQYF. The full variable domain, its missing parts supplied by reference TRBV5-1 and TRBJ2-7, is KAGVTQTPRYLIKTRGQQVTLSCSPISGHRSVSWYQQTPGQGLQFLFEYFSETQRNKGNFPGRFSGRQFSNSRSEMNVSTLELGDSALYLCASSLEDESHEQYFGPGTRLTVT.

The chain has TRBV7-6 and TRBJ2-1. The CDR3 consists of 15 residues. Germline loops: CDR1 SGHVS, CDR2 FNYEAQ. The CDR3 region is CASSLQSGSYNEQFF.

The V call is TRBV5-5, the J call TRBJ2-3; TCRdb proposes TRBD1, but this gene call is untestable without DNA. Looked up from germline, CDR1 is SGHKS and CDR2 is YYEKEE (reference sequence). This CDR3 is built from 16 residues. The CDR3 loop is CASSPSQGASLDTQYF. The full variable domain, in which reference TRBV5-5 and TRBJ2-3 provide the parts outside the CDR3, is DAGVTQSPTHLIKTRGQQVTLRCSPISGHKSVSWYQQVLGQGPQFIFQYYEKEERGRGNFPDRFSARQFPNYSSELNVNALLLGDSALYLCASSPSQGASLDTQYFGPGTRLTVL.

CDR3 residues: CASSRLASPGNEQFF. The chain combines TRBV5-1 with TRBJ2-1; checking the TCRdb D call of TRBD2 is not possible without DNA. Germline V gene lookup returns CDR1 SGHRS and CDR2 YFSETQ. This CDR3 is 15 amino acids long.

This sequence joins TRBV7-2 and TRBJ2-6. The germline gives CDR1 SGHTA, CDR2 FQGNSA. This CDR3 contains 16 residues. CDR3 in amino acids: CASSLAAGSGANVLTF.

The V and J genes are TRBV20-1 and TRBJ2-7. The V gene's germline CDR1 is DFQATT and CDR2 SNEGSKA (reference sequence). The CDR3 sequence is 13 residues long. CDR3 sequence reads: CSAVANRAYEQYF.

The chain joins TRBV20-1 to TRBJ2-3; TCRdb indicates TRBD1, and absent DNA this call remains unverified. This CDR3 region has 15 residues. CDR1 and CDR2 from the germline V gene are DFQATT and SNEGSKA (reference sequence). The CDR3 spells CSARNRGFPPDTQYF.

The rearrangement uses TRBV18 and TRBJ2-1; as DNA is missing, the TRBD1 call by TCRdb cannot be tested. CDR1 KGHSH and CDR2 LQKENI come from the germline V gene. CDR3 length: 14 residues. The CDR3 spells CASSPPTGVNEQFF. The variable domain in full, with the rest retrieved from reference TRBV18 and TRBJ2-1, is NAGVMQNPRHLVRRRGQEARLRCSPMKGHSHVYWYRQLPEEGLKFMVYLQKENIIDESGMPKERFSAEFPKEGPSILRIQQVVRGDSAAYFCASSPPTGVNEQFFGPGTRLTVL.

This chain connects TRBV5-1 to TRBJ2-3; TCRdb's D gene call, TRBD1, goes unchecked for lack of DNA. Germline CDR1 and CDR2: SGHRS and YFSETQ. The CDR3 totals 15 residues. CDR3 loop: CASSWGQGVADTQYF.

The V and J genes are TRBV5-5 and TRBJ2-1; with no DNA, the TCRdb D assignment of TRBD1 cannot be verified. The CDR3 contains 16 residues. CDR1 and CDR2 (germline): SGHKS, YYEKEE (reference sequence). The CDR3 loop reads CASSSTGTGSYNEQFF.

V usage is TRBV28 and J usage is TRBJ2-5; the D call from TCRdb, TRBD2, cannot be confirmed without DNA. Germline CDR1 and CDR2: MDHEN and SYDVKM. The CDR3 runs to 15 residues. The CDR3 sequence: CASSLFQVAGETQYF.

The CDR3 spells CASSLEVDQPQHF. This sequence joins TRBV5-1 and TRBJ1-5. CDR1 is SGHRS, CDR2 YFSETQ, per germline. This CDR3 has 13 residues.

The rearrangement joins TRBV4-3 to TRBJ2-7. This CDR3 region has 14 residues. CDR1 LGHNA and CDR2 YSLEER come from the germline V gene. This CDR3 reads CASSQDFKTYEQYF.

The CDR3 sequence is CSARLAGGGDTQYF. This chain joins TRBV20-1 and TRBJ2-3; TCRdb returns TRBD2, unconfirmable since there is no DNA. This CDR3 spans 14 amino acids. CDR1 is DFQATT, CDR2 SNEGSKA, per germline (reference sequence).

The chain uses TRBV24-1 and TRBJ2-2. Germline loops: CDR1 KGHDR, CDR2 SFDVKD. The CDR3 length is 11 residues. This CDR3 reads CATSATGELFF.

CDR3 residues: CASSSWNEQYF. The chain employs TRBV12-3 or TRBV12-4 and TRBJ2-7. The CDR3 sequence is 11 residues long.

J is TRBJ2-3 and V is TRBV24-1; as DNA is missing, the TRBD1 call by TCRdb cannot be tested. Germline V gene data show CDR1 as KGHDR and CDR2 as SFDVKD. There are 16 residues in the CDR3. CDR3 region: CATSDPGGARIDTQYF.

The chain joins TRBV29-1 to TRBJ1-1. The CDR3 consists of 11 residues. Germline lookup yields CDR1 SQVTM and CDR2 ANQGSEA. CDR3 sequence reads: CSAGRYTEAFF.

The V gene is TRBV7-9, the J gene TRBJ1-1. CDR1 and CDR2 (germline): SEHNR, FQNEAQ (reference sequence). This CDR3 spans 14 amino acids. This CDR3 is CASSFQTMNTEAFF.